The 10 T cell receptor beta chains reported below all come from one sample, sequenced in a study of memory CD4+ T cells and cytomegalovirus serostatus. Assay: immunoSEQ multiplex PCR; the TCRdb copy retains only in-frame clones and omits some. The top ten hold roughly 1.1% of the sample, which has about 44,000 clones, approximately 81% seen once. Single viable CD3+CD4+CD8-CD45RO+ cells were sorted as the memory CD4+ T cells. What was sequenced was memory CD4+ T cells from blood. All receptors derive from an adult in good health and CMV-seronegative.

In its sample, this clone was seen once. V and J are TRBV2 and TRBJ1-5; D call uncertain. The length of the CDR3 is 15 residues. V was cut by 5 bases and J by 1 base, with 12 bases left in between. Germline lookup yields CDR1 SNHLY and CDR2 FYNNEI. The DNA of the CDR3 is TGTGCCAGCAGTCTGGGAGTATTCAGCAATCAGCCCCAGCATTTT. This sequence encodes CASSLGVFSNQPQHF.

The gene calls are TRBV29-1 and TRBJ1-6; 9 nucleotides match TRBD1. Trimming cost V 7 bases and J 9 bases; bases outside gene matches: 10. The CDR3 runs 14 residues. Germline-derived CDR1 and CDR2 are SQVTM and ANQGSEA. CDR3 nucleotide sequence: TGCAGCGCCCGACAGGGGGTCGATGGTTCACCCCTCCACTTT. It is translated as CSARQGVDGSPLHF. Supplemented by reference TRBV29-1 and TRBJ1-6, the full variable domain reads SAVISQKPSRDICQRGTSLTIQCQVDSQVTMMFWYRQQPGQSLTLIATANQGSEATYESGFVIDKFPISRPNLTFSTLTVSNMSPEDSSIYLCSARQGVDGSPLHFGNGTRLTVT.

The rearrangement joins TRBV18 to TRBJ1-5; D ambiguous. This CDR3 region has 13 residues. Germline V CDR1 and CDR2: KGHSH, LQKENI. Deletions cut 2 bases from V and 5 bases from J, with 7 bases between. CDR3 residues: CASSPGVDQPQHF. DNA for the CDR3: TGTGCCAGCTCACCAGGCGTCGATCAGCCCCAGCATTTT.

The chain employs TRBV7-9 and TRBJ2-7; D may match TRBD1 or TRBD2 (6 bases each). CDR1 is SEHNR, CDR2 FQNEAQ, per germline (reference sequence). Trimming shortened V by 5 bases and J by 0 bases, and 14 bases separated the two germline ends. This CDR3 is built from 15 residues. The CDR3 DNA sequence: TGTGCCAGCAGCCCCGGGGGCAGTAGCTCCTACGAGCAGTACTTC. It is translated as CASSPGGSSSYEQYF.

A few counts support this clone. One end of the junction does not line up with germline, which may come from a read error. J is TRBJ1-1 and V is TRBV6-1; 9 bases fit TRBD1. Germline assignment: CDR1 MNHNS and CDR2 SASEGT. There are 15 residues in the CDR3. The CDR3 DNA reads TGTGCCAGCAGGGAAGCCGGGACAGGGAGCACTGAAGCTTTCTTT. Protein sequence: CASREAGTGSTEAFF.

The rearrangement joins TRBV7-9 to TRBJ2-3; D not resolved. The CDR3 runs to 12 residues. In germline, CDR1 is SEHNR, CDR2 FQNEAQ (reference sequence). V gave up 3 bases and J gave up 6 bases, with 7 bases separating them. In DNA form, the CDR3 reads TGTGCCAGCAGCTTCACCGGGGATACGCAGTATTTT. Encoded protein: CASSFTGDTQYF.

The chain has TRBV7-8 and TRBJ2-3; 10 bases are a match to TRBD2. The trim removed 1 base at V and 0 bases at J, leaving 10 bases unmatched. CDR1 and CDR2 (germline): SGHVS, FQNEAQ. The CDR3 is 19 amino acids. Here the CDR3 reads CASSLGVLAGFTSTDTQYF. For the CDR3, the DNA is TGTGCCAGCAGCTTAGGGGTACTAGCGGGATTTACTAGCACAGATACGCAGTATTTT.

The J gene is TRBJ1-1, the V gene TRBV30; TRBD1 matches at 9 bases. The CDR3 sequence is 14 residues long. J gave up 7 bases and V 3 bases, and 9 bases lay outside the gene matches. Per the germline V gene, CDR1 is GTSNPN and CDR2 is SVGIG (reference sequence). The CDR3 sequence is CAWRMPGTGYEAFF. CDR3 sequence (DNA): TGTGCCTGGAGAATGCCCGGGACAGGGTATGAAGCTTTCTTT.

The chain combines TRBV15 with TRBJ2-1; D may be TRBD2 (7 bases). Germline CDR1 reads LNHNV; CDR2 reads YYDKDF (reference sequence). This CDR3 region has 14 residues. V lost 0 bases, J lost 13 bases, and 16 bases lay in between. The CDR3 nucleotides are TGTGCCACCAGCAGAGATGGGGGCGGGAGATCACAGTTCTTC. Translation: CATSRDGGGRSQFF.

The V and J genes are TRBV7-2 and TRBJ2-5; D assignment may be TRBD1 or TRBD2 (6 bases each). Germline V lookup: CDR1 SGHTA, CDR2 FQGNSA. The CDR3 is made up of 13 amino acids. The V end lost 5 bases, the J end lost 5 bases, and 12 bases lay between the germline ends. DNA for the CDR3: TGTGCCAGCAGCCCGGGGGCGCTCGAGACCCAGTACTTC. Protein: CASSPGALETQYF.